This paragraph reports one T cell receptor (beta chain). What it recognizes is unknown. The junction and the germline gene differ at one end; a read error may be behind it. The data were obtained in a study of blood T cells in healthy people across ages. Donation came from healthy Caucasian individuals in Russia who were aged about 6 to 95. Per sample, a minimum of 6 million PBMCs were isolated. CDR1 is SGHRS and CDR2 is YFSETQ in the germline V gene. The CDR3 is made up of 14 amino acids. A second PCR of 7 to 11 cycles used a sample-barcoded 5' primer and a J-beta primer mix. Each CDR3 protein is one row after TCRdb ran MiXCR on the 5' RACE reads. The sample contains roughly 680,000 distinct CDR3 sequences, roughly 21% of which appear only once. Study-wide results and limits: Considered underestimates were the diversity estimates obtained from one million T cells. Naive T cell percentage showed a strong correlation with TCR beta diversity.

Sequenced sample: blood. This sequence originates from a man in his sixties or seventies in good health. V usage is TRBV5-1 and J usage is TRBJ1-1; tentative D call: TRBD1 (5 bases). The CDR3 DNA reads TGCGCCAGCAGCTTGCAGGGCCAGAACACTGAGGCTTTCTTT. As protein: CASSLQGQNTEAFF.